This T cell receptor beta chain came from a study of blood T cell repertoires in COVID-19. The CDR3 contains 16 residues. V shed 4 bases and J 4 bases; nucleotides not matched to a gene: 9. The V gene's germline CDR1 is SGHDT and CDR2 YYEEEE. This clone came up a few times. In the original workflow: Estimates of nucleated cell counts were drawn from the amplification of reference gene primers. Sequencing was performed with immunoSEQ multiplex PCR; in TCRdb, only in-frame clones are kept and a portion is missing. The V and J calls and clone size are taken from that table; D and trimming were inferred from the DNA. The sample has under 70,000 clones, 88% seen once.

V and J are TRBV5-6 and TRBJ2-3, with 10 bases fitting TRBD2. The specimen sequenced was peripheral blood. This sequence originates from an older woman with COVID-19, enrolled during active disease. CDR3 in DNA: TGTGCCAGCAGCCAGCGGGGGGGCCAGCGAGCAGATACGCAGTATTTT. Translated: CASSQRGGQRADTQYF.